This T cell receptor (beta chain) came from a study of blood T cell repertoires in COVID-19. Study-level information: Some COVID-19 samples were acute and others convalescent; all came from the United States, Italy and Spain. PBMCs, B-cell-depleted T cells, or T cells provided the cDNA or gDNA that made up the material.

V gave up 7 bases and J gave up 3 bases, with 12 bases separating them. This CDR3 has 13 amino acids. Germline CDR1 reads ENHRY; CDR2 reads SYGVKD. Per the original data handling: Amplification with reference gene primers provided the estimates of nucleated cell counts. Generated by immunoSEQ multiplex PCR, the TCRdb table keeps only in-frame clones and is missing some. V and J calls and clone size are copied from that table; D and trimming were computed from the DNA. The sample holds some 260,000 clones; roughly three quarters are singletons and the top ten take roughly 4%. This sequence originates from a woman aged 40-49 years with active or convalescent COVID-19. The V and J genes are TRBV10-3 and TRBJ1-2; possible D gene TRBD1, 6 bases. The sequenced sample was peripheral blood. Written as DNA, the CDR3 is TGTGCCATCACTTCGGGGGGCGACTATGGCTACACCTTC. Translated: CAITSGGDYGYTF.